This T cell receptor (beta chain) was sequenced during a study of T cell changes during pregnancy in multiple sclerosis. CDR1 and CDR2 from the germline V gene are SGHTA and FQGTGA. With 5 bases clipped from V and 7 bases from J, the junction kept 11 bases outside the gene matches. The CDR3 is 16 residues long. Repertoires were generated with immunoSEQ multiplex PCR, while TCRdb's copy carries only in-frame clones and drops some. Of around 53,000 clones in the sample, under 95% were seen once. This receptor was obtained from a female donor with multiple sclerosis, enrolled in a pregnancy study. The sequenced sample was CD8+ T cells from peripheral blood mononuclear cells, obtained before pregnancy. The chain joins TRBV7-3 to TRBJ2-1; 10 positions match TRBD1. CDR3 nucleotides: TGTGCCAGCAGCAACCGGGACAGGGGAAATAGGAATGAGCAGTTCTTC. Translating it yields CASSNRDRGNRNEQFF.